A selection of T cell receptor beta chains follows, all from one sample in a study of CD8+ T cells in alopecia areata. Assay used: immunoSEQ multiplex PCR; TCRdb lists only in-frame clones, some missing. The repertoire includes fewer than 200,000 clones, 67% of them detected once, and over 10% sits in the top ten. The input for sequencing was CD8+ T cells sorted from blood, taken at week 0. All receptors derive from a human donor with alopecia areata. Each CDR3 is given with its conserved first and last residue. A D gene is named only where the DNA matches it firmly. Not all rows give a size; the values are once, few, many and, for expanded clones, a class.

clone_size: once; v_call: TRBV15; d_call: -; j_call: TRBJ2-6; cdr3_nt: TGTGCCACCAGCAGGGGACATACGGCCTCTGGGGCCAACGTCCTGACTTTC; cdr3_aa: CATSRGHTASGANVLTF
clone_size: once; v_call: TRBV6-5; d_call: -; j_call: TRBJ1-1; cdr3_nt: TGTGCCAGCAGTTACAGGACCCCAGCGGGTGAAGCTTTCTTT; cdr3_aa: CASSYRTPAGEAFF
clone_size: -; v_call: TRBV5-6; d_call: TRBD2; j_call: TRBJ2-5; cdr3_nt: TGTGCCAGCAGCCAGACTAGCGGGGGCTGGGAGACCCAGTACTTC; cdr3_aa: CASSQTSGGWETQYF
clone_size: few; v_call: TRBV25-1; d_call: -; j_call: TRBJ1-1; cdr3_nt: TGTGCCAGCCGCCTGGGGGGCGCAGGAACTGAAGCTTTCTTT; cdr3_aa: CASRLGGAGTEAFF
clone_size: few; v_call: TRBV15; d_call: -; j_call: TRBJ1-1; cdr3_nt: TGTGCCACCAGCAGAGTAGATTCGAGGACTGAAGCTTTCTTT; cdr3_aa: CATSRVDSRTEAFF
clone_size: -; v_call: TRBV27; d_call: TRBD2; j_call: TRBJ2-2; cdr3_nt: TGTGCCAGCACCAAGGGTAGCGGGAGCACCGGGGAGCTGTTTTTT; cdr3_aa: CASTKGSGSTGELFF
clone_size: -; v_call: TRBV4-1; d_call: -; j_call: TRBJ1-1; cdr3_nt: TGCGCCAGCAGCCAAGATCTAGACGAAGCTTTCTTT; cdr3_aa: CASSQDLDEAFF
clone_size: -; v_call: TRBV6-5; d_call: -; j_call: TRBJ2-4; cdr3_nt: TGTGCCAGCAGTTATCAGGGAGGCATTCAGTACTTC; cdr3_aa: CASSYQGGIQYF
clone_size: -; v_call: TRBV4-1; d_call: TRBD1; j_call: TRBJ2-1; cdr3_nt: TGCGCCAGCAGCCAAAACAGGGGGCAGAATGAGCAGTTCTTC; cdr3_aa: CASSQNRGQNEQFF
clone_size: -; v_call: TRBV27; d_call: -; j_call: TRBJ1-5; cdr3_nt: TGTGCCAGCAGTCCCCCGGGACGTAGAAATCAGCCCCAGCATTTT; cdr3_aa: CASSPPGRRNQPQHF
clone_size: -; v_call: TRBV9; d_call: TRBD1; j_call: TRBJ1-1; cdr3_nt: TGTGCCAGCAGCGAGCAGGGGGAGAACACTGAAGCTTTCTTT; cdr3_aa: CASSEQGENTEAFF
clone_size: -; v_call: TRBV7-2; d_call: TRBD1; j_call: TRBJ2-7; cdr3_nt: TGTGCCAGCAGGGGGACAGGGGCCTACGAGCAGTACTTC; cdr3_aa: CASRGTGAYEQYF
clone_size: few; v_call: TRBV5-1; d_call: TRBD1; j_call: TRBJ2-1; cdr3_nt: TGCGCCAGCAGCGTTACTACTGAGGACAGGGCTGGTGAGCAGTTCTTC; cdr3_aa: CASSVTTEDRAGEQFF
clone_size: -; v_call: TRBV29-1; d_call: -; j_call: TRBJ1-2; cdr3_nt: TGCAGCGTTGACGGGGTGGGCTATGGCTACACCTTC; cdr3_aa: CSVDGVGYGYTF
clone_size: -; v_call: TRBV29-1; d_call: TRBD1; j_call: TRBJ2-1; cdr3_nt: TGCAGCGGCACCGGGACAGGGAGGAATGAGCAGTTCTTC; cdr3_aa: CSGTGTGRNEQFF
clone_size: few; v_call: TRBV7-9; d_call: -; j_call: TRBJ2-3; cdr3_nt: TGTGCCAGCAGCTTACGACAGGTCATAAGCACAGATACGCAGTATTTT; cdr3_aa: CASSLRQVISTDTQYF
clone_size: -; v_call: TRBV27; d_call: TRBD1; j_call: TRBJ2-3; cdr3_nt: TGTGCCAGCAGTTACGGGGACAGAAGCACAGATACGCAGTATTTT; cdr3_aa: CASSYGDRSTDTQYF
clone_size: few; v_call: TRBV4-1; d_call: -; j_call: TRBJ1-4; cdr3_nt: TGCGCCAGCAGCCAAGACCCGGGAGCCCCTAATGAAAAACTGTTTTTT; cdr3_aa: CASSQDPGAPNEKLFF
clone_size: -; v_call: TRBV19; d_call: -; j_call: TRBJ2-7; cdr3_nt: TGTGCCAGTAGTATTATCACAGGGTTACCTACCTACGAGCAGTACTTC; cdr3_aa: CASSIITGLPTYEQYF
clone_size: -; v_call: TRBV9; d_call: -; j_call: TRBJ1-2; cdr3_nt: TGTGCCAGCAGGGCTGGGGATGGCTACACCTTC; cdr3_aa: CASRAGDGYTF
clone_size: few; v_call: TRBV5-1; d_call: TRBD1; j_call: TRBJ2-1; cdr3_nt: TGCGCCAGCGGCAGAACCGGGACAGGGTACTACAATGAGCAGTTCTTC; cdr3_aa: CASGRTGTGYYNEQFF
clone_size: -; v_call: TRBV5-4; d_call: -; j_call: TRBJ1-1; cdr3_nt: TGTGCCAGCAGCTTTTGGACCACTGAAGCTTTCTTT; cdr3_aa: CASSFWTTEAFF
clone_size: -; v_call: TRBV9; d_call: TRBD1; j_call: TRBJ1-2; cdr3_nt: TGTGCCAGCAGCTCCAATACACAGGGGAAGTATGGCTACACCTTC; cdr3_aa: CASSSNTQGKYGYTF
clone_size: -; v_call: TRBV15; d_call: -; j_call: TRBJ2-3; cdr3_nt: TGTGCCACCCAACGGGCACCAAGCACAGATACGCAGTATTTT; cdr3_aa: CATQRAPSTDTQYF
clone_size: -; v_call: TRBV13; d_call: -; j_call: TRBJ1-1; cdr3_nt: TGTGCCAGCCGGGTTAGCCTCGGAGGGGCTGAAGCTTTCTTT; cdr3_aa: CASRVSLGGAEAFF
clone_size: -; v_call: TRBV6-1; d_call: TRBD2; j_call: TRBJ2-3; cdr3_nt: TGTGCCAGCACCCCAGGTCTTCGGGGGGCAGATACGCAGTATTTT; cdr3_aa: CASTPGLRGADTQYF
clone_size: -; v_call: TRBV5-8; d_call: -; j_call: TRBJ1-1; cdr3_nt: TGTGCCAGCAGCTTTGGATGGAGCACTGAAGCTTTCTTT; cdr3_aa: CASSFGWSTEAFF
clone_size: -; v_call: TRBV5-1; d_call: -; j_call: TRBJ2-7; cdr3_nt: TGCGCCAGCAGCGACCCGCTGACAGGCGCCTACGAGCAGTACTTC; cdr3_aa: CASSDPLTGAYEQYF
clone_size: -; v_call: TRBV27; d_call: -; j_call: TRBJ2-5; cdr3_nt: TGTGCCAGCAGTGACTTCTCCGGCAGGGTGAGAGAGACCCAGTACTTC; cdr3_aa: CASSDFSGRVRETQYF
clone_size: few; v_call: TRBV5-1; d_call: -; j_call: TRBJ2-3; cdr3_nt: TGCGCCAGCAGCTCTACGCCGAGGAGCACAGATACGCAGTATTTT; cdr3_aa: CASSSTPRSTDTQYF
clone_size: -; v_call: TRBV2; d_call: -; j_call: TRBJ1-2; cdr3_nt: TGTGCCAGCAGTGTCCTCCCCGGGGCTGTTAACTATGGCTACACCTTC; cdr3_aa: CASSVLPGAVNYGYTF
clone_size: -; v_call: TRBV6-5; d_call: -; j_call: TRBJ1-2; cdr3_nt: TGTGCCAGCAGTGGCCCGGACCGACCCGGCTATGGCTACACCTTC; cdr3_aa: CASSGPDRPGYGYTF
clone_size: -; v_call: TRBV2; d_call: TRBD1; j_call: TRBJ1-6; cdr3_nt: TGTGCCAGCAGTGAATTCCGACAGGGGGTACATTCACCCCTCCACTTT; cdr3_aa: CASSEFRQGVHSPLHF
clone_size: -; v_call: TRBV4-1; d_call: TRBD2; j_call: TRBJ2-1; cdr3_nt: TGCGCCAGCAGCCATCTAGCGGGGCCCTACAATGAGCAGTTCTTC; cdr3_aa: CASSHLAGPYNEQFF
clone_size: few; v_call: TRBV13; d_call: -; j_call: TRBJ2-1; cdr3_nt: TGTGCCAGCAGCTCCCCCGCGGTAAATGAGCAGTTCTTC; cdr3_aa: CASSSPAVNEQFF
clone_size: -; v_call: TRBV15; d_call: -; j_call: TRBJ2-3; cdr3_nt: TGTGCCACCAGCAGACCTGAGGACAGAACAGATACGCAGTATTTT; cdr3_aa: CATSRPEDRTDTQYF
clone_size: -; v_call: TRBV5-6; d_call: -; j_call: TRBJ1-1; cdr3_nt: TGTGCCAGCAGCTTGTTGGGGAGGATCACTGAAGCTTTCTTT; cdr3_aa: CASSLLGRITEAFF
clone_size: -; v_call: TRBV14; d_call: -; j_call: TRBJ2-1; cdr3_nt: TGTGCCAGCAGCCAAGCCTATGAGCAGTTCTTC; cdr3_aa: CASSQAYEQFF
clone_size: -; v_call: TRBV6-5; d_call: TRBD2; j_call: TRBJ2-3; cdr3_nt: TGTGCCAGCAGGATAGCGGGGGGCACAGATACGCAGTATTTT; cdr3_aa: CASRIAGGTDTQYF
clone_size: -; v_call: TRBV7-9; d_call: -; j_call: TRBJ2-6; cdr3_nt: TGTGCCAGCAGCAAAGTTGAAACTGGGGCCAACGTCCTGACTTTC; cdr3_aa: CASSKVETGANVLTF
clone_size: -; v_call: TRBV11-2; d_call: -; j_call: TRBJ2-7; cdr3_nt: TGTGCCAGCAGCCCCCGGGTTGGGGGCGGGGAGCAGTACTTC; cdr3_aa: CASSPRVGGGEQYF
clone_size: -; v_call: TRBV25-1; d_call: TRBD1; j_call: TRBJ2-3; cdr3_nt: TGTGCCAGCAGTGAATTCGAGGGGGCCCCATTCGGTACGCAGTATTTT; cdr3_aa: CASSEFEGAPFGTQYF